The entry below describes one T cell receptor (beta chain). Its antigen is as yet unknown. A library made for alpha chains picked up this beta chain off target, so its size means little. Documented time point: sample taken at primary tumor resection. Unsorted whole RNA of tumor, nontumor lung or frozen PBMC was sequenced. Carried by each TCR cDNA molecule was a unique molecular identifier. MiXCR, applied by TCRdb to the 5' RACE reads, yields one record per CDR3 protein. The table shows about 4,000 distinct CDR3 sequences, with roughly 8.8% occurring only once. The CDR3 has 14 amino acids. CDR1 is GTSNPN and CDR2 is SVGIG in the germline V gene (reference sequence). The V end was cut by 0 bases, the J end by 3 bases, with 9 bases between. The record originates from a study of spatial heterogeneity in lung cancer. Study context: Detection consistently captured more beta-chain sequences than alpha-chain sequences. Findings and caveats of the study: As ubiquitous and regional nonsynonymous mutations varied, counts of ubiquitous and regional expanded TCRs tracked them, respectively. Counts of expanded intratumoral alpha and beta TCRs tracked tumor mutation counts.

Material: lung tumor tissue, obtained at surgery. The TCR originated in a male donor with early-stage non-small cell lung cancer. V is TRBV30 and J is TRBJ1-5, with D uncertain. CDR3 protein: CAWSVRRINQPQHF. CDR3 DNA: TGTGCCTGGAGTGTACGTCGGATCAATCAGCCCCAGCATTTT.